What follows are 10 T cell receptor beta chains derived from one specimen sequenced in a study of shared clonotypes between healthy human individuals. The naive CD8 fraction comprised CD45RO-negative cells positively selected for CCR7 and excluded terminally differentiated effector memory CD45RA+ cells. Profiling relied on immunoSEQ multiplex PCR, and the TCRdb table lists in-frame clones only, not all of them. The data contain approximately 2,000,000 clones, approximately 92% of them singletons. Source material: naive CD8+ T cells from PBMCs. The receptors originated from a young man in good health. Some clones in this sample may be carry-over from other donors' samples.

This sequence joins TRBV11-2 and TRBJ1-6; D perhaps matches TRBD1 (5 bases). Germline lookup yields CDR1 SGHAT and CDR2 FQNNGV. The ends were cut back, 4 bases at V and 8 bases at J, with 15 bases in the middle. CDR3 length equals 15 residues. DNA of the CDR3: TGTGCCAGCAGCTCCCCTAGGGGCAGCTATTCACCCCTCCACTTT. The encoded protein is CASSSPRGSYSPLHF. Filled out from reference TRBV11-2 and TRBJ1-6, the complete variable domain reads EAGVAQSPRYKIIEKRQSVAFWCNPISGHATLYWYQQILGQGPKLLIQFQNNGVVDDSQLPKDRFSAERLKGVDSTLKIQPAKLEDSAVYLCASSSPRGSYSPLHFGNGTRLTVT.

The chain combines TRBV5-5 with TRBJ1-2; tentatively, D is TRBD1 (5 bases). CDR3 length: 14 amino acids. V was trimmed by 4 bases and J by 7 bases, leaving 17 bases between them. Germline CDR1 reads SGHKS; CDR2 reads YYEKEE (reference sequence). Written as DNA, the CDR3 is TGTGCCAGCAGCGCCCCGGGGGGAGGGCCTGGCTACACCTTC. Its translation: CASSAPGGGPGYTF.

The chain is built from TRBV28 and TRBJ2-3, with D perhaps matching TRBD1 (6 bases). CDR1 MDHEN and CDR2 SYDVKM come from the germline V gene. The V end was cut by 1 base, the J end by 3 bases, with 11 bases between. The CDR3 contains 15 residues. The CDR3 here is CASSLFPGATDTQYF. The CDR3 DNA follows: TGTGCCAGCAGTTTATTTCCAGGGGCTACAGATACGCAGTATTTT.

V is TRBV6-5 and J is TRBJ2-7; D gene uncertain. This CDR3 has 13 residues. The V gene lost 6 bases and the J gene lost 3 bases, with 12 bases spanning the gap. Germline V CDR1 and CDR2: MNHEY, SVGAGI. The CDR3 sequence: CASSLRYNYEQYF. The CDR3 nucleotides read TGTGCCAGCAGCCTACGCTATAACTACGAGCAGTACTTC.

The chain recombines TRBV10-3 with TRBJ1-3; possible D gene TRBD1, 6 bases. V was shortened by 1 base and J by 4 bases, with 11 bases between the two germline ends. CDR1 and CDR2 from the germline V gene are ENHRY and SYGVKD. The CDR3 totals 15 residues. The CDR3 nucleotides are TGTGCCATCAGTGAGTACGACAGGTCCGGAAACACCATATATTTT. It translates to CAISEYDRSGNTIYF.

V usage is TRBV29-1 and J usage is TRBJ2-3; 7 bases are a match to TRBD2. This CDR3 has 14 residues. Germline V gene data show CDR1 as SQVTM and CDR2 as ANQGSEA. J was trimmed by 7 bases and V by 8 bases; bases with no gene match: 15. CDR3 DNA: TGCAGCTTTCCTCTAGCGGAATTTTCGTATACGCAGTATTTT. It yields the protein CSFPLAEFSYTQYF.

This sequence joins TRBV6-1 and TRBJ2-7; 8 bases line up with TRBD1. The CDR3 loop spans 14 amino acids. V was pared by 1 base and J by 5 bases, with 4 bases of the junction left unmatched. From germline, CDR1 is MNHNS and CDR2 SASEGT. CDR3 sequence: CASSEEDRAHEQYF. DNA of the CDR3: TGTGCCAGCAGTGAAGAGGACAGGGCCCACGAGCAGTACTTC.

The rearrangement joins TRBV10-2 to TRBJ2-7; maybe TRBD1 (5 bases). The CDR3 is made up of 12 amino acids. CDR1 is WSHSY and CDR2 is SAAADI in the germline V gene. V lost 9 bases, J lost 1 base, and 10 bases lay in between. The CDR3 DNA sequence: TGCGCCAGTTTGGACATATCCTACGAGCAGTACTTC. The encoded protein is CASLDISYEQYF.

V gene TRBV7-3 combines with J gene TRBJ2-2; 9 positions match TRBD1. Germline V gene data show CDR1 as SGHTA and CDR2 as FQGTGA. With V trimmed by 5 bases and J by 0 bases, 4 bases remained unmatched. The CDR3 contains 16 residues. CDR3 nucleotides: TGTGCCAGCAGCCCGCGGACAGGGGCGAACACCGGGGAGCTGTTTTTT. Encoded protein: CASSPRTGANTGELFF.

This clone has just one count. The chain links TRBV28 to TRBJ1-4; 7 nucleotides line up with TRBD1. The CDR3 is 14 residues long. The V gene end was trimmed by 2 bases and the J gene end by 8 bases; junction bases not matched to a gene: 5. Germline V gene sequence: CDR1 MDHEN, CDR2 SYDVKM. The CDR3 DNA reads as TGTGCCAGCAGTTTAAGAGGGGGCGGCGAAAAACTGTTTTTT. It codes for CASSLRGGGEKLFF.